The present TCR beta chain was sequenced within a study of control samples from healthy donors and cancer patients. Germline CDR1 reads SGHNT; CDR2 reads YYREEE (reference sequence). Trimming removed 4 bases from V and 7 bases from J, with 11 bases in between. The CDR3 totals 12 residues. Clones were read by immunoSEQ multiplex PCR, and TCRdb kept only the in-frame ones, dropping some. The data contain 35,000 to 45,000 clones, approximately 87% of them singletons. The sequence was collected from a man aged 55 to 70 in good health. The chain employs TRBV5-4 and TRBJ1-2, with D uncertain. Input material: blood. The CDR3 DNA reads as TGTGCCAGCAGCCAAGACCGAGGTGGCTACACCTTC. It specifies CASSQDRGGYTF. The full variable domain, completed using reference TRBV5-4 and TRBJ1-2, is ETGVTQSPTHLIKTRGQQVTLRCSSQSGHNTVSWYQQALGQGPQFIFQYYREEENGRGNFPPRFSGLQFPNYSSELNVNALELDDSALYLCASSQDRGGYTFGSGTRLTVV.